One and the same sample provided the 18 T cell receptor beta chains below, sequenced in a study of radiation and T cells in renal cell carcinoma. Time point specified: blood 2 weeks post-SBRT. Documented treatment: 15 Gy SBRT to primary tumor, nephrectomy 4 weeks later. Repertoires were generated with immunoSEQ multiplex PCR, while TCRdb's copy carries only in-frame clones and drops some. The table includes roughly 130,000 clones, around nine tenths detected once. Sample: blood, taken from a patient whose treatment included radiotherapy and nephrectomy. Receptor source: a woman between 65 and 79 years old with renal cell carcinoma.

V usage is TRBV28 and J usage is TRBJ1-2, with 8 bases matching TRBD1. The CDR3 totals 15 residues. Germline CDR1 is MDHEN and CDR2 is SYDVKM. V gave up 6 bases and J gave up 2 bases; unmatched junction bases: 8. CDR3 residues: CASRRNDRGNYGYTF. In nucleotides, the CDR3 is TGTGCCAGCAGACGAAACGACAGGGGAAACTATGGCTACACCTTC.

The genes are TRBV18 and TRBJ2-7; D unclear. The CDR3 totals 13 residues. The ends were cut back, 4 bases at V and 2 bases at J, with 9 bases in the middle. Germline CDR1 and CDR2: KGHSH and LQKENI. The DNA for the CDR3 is TGTGCCAGCTCACTAAAAAACGCCTACGAGCAGTACTTC. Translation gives CASSLKNAYEQYF.

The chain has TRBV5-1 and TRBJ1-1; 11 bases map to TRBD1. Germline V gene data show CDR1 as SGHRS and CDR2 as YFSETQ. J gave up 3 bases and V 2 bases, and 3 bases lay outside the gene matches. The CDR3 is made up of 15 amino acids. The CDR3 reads CASSLGDRGDTEAFF. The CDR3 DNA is TGCGCCAGCAGCTTAGGGGACAGGGGGGACACTGAAGCTTTCTTT.

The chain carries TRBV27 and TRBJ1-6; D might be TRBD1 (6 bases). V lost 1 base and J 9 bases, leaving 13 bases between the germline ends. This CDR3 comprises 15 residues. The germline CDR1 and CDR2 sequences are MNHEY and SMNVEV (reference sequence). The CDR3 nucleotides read TGTGCCAGCAGTTTATATCAGGGGATCGGTTCACCCCTCCACTTT. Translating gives CASSLYQGIGSPLHF.

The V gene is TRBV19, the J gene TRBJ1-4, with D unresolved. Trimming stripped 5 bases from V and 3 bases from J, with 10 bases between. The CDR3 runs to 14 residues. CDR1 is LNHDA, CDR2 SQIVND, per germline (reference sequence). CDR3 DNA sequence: TGTGCCAGTAGTCCCGTGGGGTCTAATGAAAAACTGTTTTTT. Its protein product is CASSPVGSNEKLFF.

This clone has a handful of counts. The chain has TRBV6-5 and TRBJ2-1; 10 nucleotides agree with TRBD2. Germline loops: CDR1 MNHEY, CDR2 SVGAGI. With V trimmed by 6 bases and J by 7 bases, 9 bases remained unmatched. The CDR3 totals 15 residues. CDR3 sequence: CASRFLAGGRNEQFF. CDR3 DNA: TGTGCCAGCAGGTTCTTAGCGGGGGGTCGGAATGAGCAGTTCTTC.

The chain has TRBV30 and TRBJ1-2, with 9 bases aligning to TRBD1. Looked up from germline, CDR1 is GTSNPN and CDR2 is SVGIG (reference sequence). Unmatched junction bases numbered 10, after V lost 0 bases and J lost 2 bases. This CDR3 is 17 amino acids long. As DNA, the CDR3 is TGTGCCTGGAGTGTACCGTTTGGGACAGGGCAGAACTATGGCTACACCTTC. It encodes CAWSVPFGTGQNYGYTF.

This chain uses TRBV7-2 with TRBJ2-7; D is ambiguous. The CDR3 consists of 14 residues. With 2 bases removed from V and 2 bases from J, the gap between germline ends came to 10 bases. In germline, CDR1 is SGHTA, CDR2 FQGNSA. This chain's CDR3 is CASSLSPMAYEQYF. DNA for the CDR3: TGTGCCAGCAGCTTAAGTCCCATGGCCTACGAGCAGTACTTC.

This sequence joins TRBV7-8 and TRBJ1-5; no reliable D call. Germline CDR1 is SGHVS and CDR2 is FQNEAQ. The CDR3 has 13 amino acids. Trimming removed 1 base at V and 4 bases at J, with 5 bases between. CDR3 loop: CASSLVGNQPQHF. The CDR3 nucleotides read TGTGCCAGCAGCTTAGTGGGGAATCAGCCCCAGCATTTT.

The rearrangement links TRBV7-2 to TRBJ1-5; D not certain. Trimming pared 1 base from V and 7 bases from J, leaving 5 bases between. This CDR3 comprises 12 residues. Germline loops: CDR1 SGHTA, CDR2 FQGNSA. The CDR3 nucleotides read TGTGCCAGCAGCTTAGGTCCCCAGCCCCAGCATTTT. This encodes CASSLGPQPQHF.

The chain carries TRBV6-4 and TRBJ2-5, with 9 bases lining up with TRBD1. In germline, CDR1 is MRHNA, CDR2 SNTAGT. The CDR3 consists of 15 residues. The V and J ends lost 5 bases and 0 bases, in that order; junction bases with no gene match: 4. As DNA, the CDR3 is TGTGCCAGCAGTTTAACAGGGGGCTACCAAGAGACCCAGTACTTC. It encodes CASSLTGGYQETQYF.

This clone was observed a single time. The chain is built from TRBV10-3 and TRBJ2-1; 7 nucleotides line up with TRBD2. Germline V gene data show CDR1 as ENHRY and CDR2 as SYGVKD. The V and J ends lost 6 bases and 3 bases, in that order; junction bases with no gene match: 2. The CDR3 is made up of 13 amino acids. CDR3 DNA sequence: TGTGCCATCAGCCGGGACTACTACAATGAGCAGTTCTTC. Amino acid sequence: CAISRDYYNEQFF.

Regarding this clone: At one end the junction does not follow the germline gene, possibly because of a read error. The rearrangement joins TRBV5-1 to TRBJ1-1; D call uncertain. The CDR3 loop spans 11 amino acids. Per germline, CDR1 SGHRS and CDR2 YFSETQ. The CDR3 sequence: CASSWDTEAFF. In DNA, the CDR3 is TGTGCCAGCAGTTGGGACACTGAAGCTTTCTTT.

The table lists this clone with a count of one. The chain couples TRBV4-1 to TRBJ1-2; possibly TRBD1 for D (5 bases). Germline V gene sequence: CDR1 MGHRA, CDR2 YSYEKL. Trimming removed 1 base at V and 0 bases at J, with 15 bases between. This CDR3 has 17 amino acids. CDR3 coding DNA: TGCGCCAGCAGCCAAGTGGGGCGCGGACCGACTAACTATGGCTACACCTTC. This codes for CASSQVGRGPTNYGYTF.

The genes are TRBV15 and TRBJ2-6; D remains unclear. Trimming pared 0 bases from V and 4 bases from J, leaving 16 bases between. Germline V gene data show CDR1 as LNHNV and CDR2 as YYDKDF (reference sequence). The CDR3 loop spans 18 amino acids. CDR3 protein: CATSRDRAGLGGANVLTF. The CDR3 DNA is TGTGCCACCAGCAGAGATAGGGCAGGCCTCGGCGGGGCCAACGTCCTGACTTTC.

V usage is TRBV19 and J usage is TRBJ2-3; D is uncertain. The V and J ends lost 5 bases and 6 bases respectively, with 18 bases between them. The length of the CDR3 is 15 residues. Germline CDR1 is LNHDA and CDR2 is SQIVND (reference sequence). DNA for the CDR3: TGTGCCAGTAGTCCCCCCCATGGTAGCCCGGATACGCAGTATTTT. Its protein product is CASSPPHGSPDTQYF.

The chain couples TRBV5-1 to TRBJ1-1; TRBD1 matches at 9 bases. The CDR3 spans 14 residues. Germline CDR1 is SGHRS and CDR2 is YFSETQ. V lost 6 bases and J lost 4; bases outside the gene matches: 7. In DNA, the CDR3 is TGCGCCAGCACCGTGGACAGGGGTGGCACTGAAGCTTTCTTT. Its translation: CASTVDRGGTEAFF.

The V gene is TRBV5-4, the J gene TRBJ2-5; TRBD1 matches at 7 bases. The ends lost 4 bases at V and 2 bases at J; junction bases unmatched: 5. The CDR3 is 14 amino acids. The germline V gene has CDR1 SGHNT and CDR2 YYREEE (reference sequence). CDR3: CASSQGTVQETQYF. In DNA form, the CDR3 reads TGTGCCAGCAGCCAGGGGACAGTACAAGAGACCCAGTACTTC. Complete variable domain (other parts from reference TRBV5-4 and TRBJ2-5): ETGVTQSPTHLIKTRGQQVTLRCSSQSGHNTVSWYQQALGQGPQFIFQYYREEENGRGNFPPRFSGLQFPNYSSELNVNALELDDSALYLCASSQGTVQETQYFGPGTRLLVL.